This T cell receptor (beta chain) emerged from a study of siplizumab effects on memory and regulatory T cells (dated by TCRdb to the late 2010s). At the level of the whole study: The study looked at the effect of siplizumab, an anti-CD2 antibody, on alloreactive T-cell subsets in allogeneic mixed lymphocyte reactions made from human PBMCs.

Sorted unstimulated T cells, along with proliferating T cells recovered from mixed lymphocyte reactions, underwent TCRbeta CDR3 sequencing. Fresh whole blood from fewer than twelve HLA-typed healthy donors was used to isolate PBMCs. Of note for this clone: It lacks a known antigen. Per-base quality was not reported, and no clone a single base away is much larger than it.

The library was made by the immunoSEQ multiplex PCR assay. Approximately 10^5 TCR templates per sample were assayed by the deep sequencing platform. Genomic DNA extracted from sorted T cells was used for TCRbeta CDR3 sequencing. The source study handled its data this way. Clonal analysis of TCRbeta CDR3 data was done in the R programming language. Comparing unstimulated samples against CFSE-low samples taken after the reaction was how alloreactive CD4+ and CD8+ clones were defined. Alloreactive CD4+ clones were assigned to regulatory or non-regulatory origin by matching sequences to sorted unstimulated Treg and non-Treg repertoires. TCRdb carries this immuneACCESS record with in-frame sequences only. Its versions omit some clonotypes, under half of them owing to an unresolved V gene in the studies checked, with the rest unexplained. V, J and clone size are taken as reported in that table, and D and trimming were inferred from the DNA itself. This sample holds about 85,000 clones; over 90% were observed only once. Jointly, the top ten make up less than 20% of the sample.

Trimming leaves V shorter by 5 bases and J shorter by 5 bases, with the junction holding 6 bases beyond the gene matches. CDR1 MNHEY and CDR2 SMNVEV are derived from the germline V gene (reference sequence). The CDR3 holds 13 amino acids from the cysteine to the phenylalanine. The only DNA kept is the CDR3, 39 bases in frame from the first base. What the authors observed across the whole study: For roughly 75-96% of proliferating CD4+ or CD8+ clones, no naive or memory phenotype could be assigned. Greater diversity appeared to be present in unstimulated naive T cells than in memory T cells, and a substantial contribution to the alloresponse seemed to be made by naive cells. Whether proliferating Tregs from siplizumab cultures were suppressive was not functionally confirmed. Siplizumab significantly reduced the cumulative frequency of alloreactive sequences traceable to unstimulated CD4+ memory T cells. Because sequences below about 10^-5 frequency were poorly captured, only a minor fraction of alloreactive clones could be mapped to unstimulated subsets. Among mappable alloreactive CD4+ clones, an average Treg-derived fraction of roughly 70% was observed with siplizumab, compared with about 25% in control reactions.

The sequencing input was CD8+ T cells sorted from blood. The rearrangement combines TRBV27 with TRBJ2-7, and 7 junction bases match TRBD1. This TCR was recovered from a human donor in good health. The CDR3 amino acid sequence is: CASSLDRVHEQYF. The bases are TGTGCCAGCAGTCTTGACAGGGTACACGAGCAGTACTTC.